The present entry profiles one T cell receptor (beta chain) with its context. No cognate antigen has been identified for it. Base qualities are not recorded, but no much larger clone differs from it by a single base. The CDR3 sequence holds 15 residues, the cysteine and phenylalanine included. Only CDR3 DNA remains: 45 bases, in frame from the first base. From V the trimming removes 3 bases and from J it removes 7 bases, while the gene matches leave 12 bases of the junction unaccounted for. CDR1 and CDR2 are read off the germline V gene as WSHSY and SAAADI. The sample is drawn from a study of blood T cell repertoires in COVID-19 (dated by TCRdb to about 2020). General notes on the study: Samples from collaborators originated in the United States, Italy and Spain and spanned both the acute and convalescent phases of COVID-19. Samples came from the ongoing ImmuneRACE study (first 160 participants) plus 1,254 subjects from 6 global collaborators. Deeply sampled blood TCRbeta repertoires from subjects exposed to, actively infected with, or recovered from COVID-19 were included in the dataset. The sample metadata nearly always contained a de-identified subject ID, COVID-19 status, age in years and sex. The material from the prospective study consisted of cDNA or gDNA derived from T cells, B-cell-depleted T cells, or PBMCs. The repertoires were released in a freely available public database meant as a resource for research on the immune response to SARS-CoV-2. HLA class I and class II types, where available, came from metadata supplied by the sample provider rather than from assay-based typing. Study-level results and caveats: The amount of clinical and demographic metadata varied by source and participant and was provided uncurated.

Each collaborating institution followed its own protocols to collect whole blood in K2EDTA tubes. For TCRbeta analysis, collaborators shipped samples in one of three forms: frozen whole blood, isolated PBMCs, or DNA extracted from either of those sample types. TCRbeta CDR3 regions were amplified from genomic DNA using the immunoSEQ Assay, a bias-controlled multiplex PCR. The source study handled its data this way. Nucleated cell counts per sample were estimated from amplification of reference gene primers within the assay. To quantify the absolute abundance of each unique TCRbeta CDR3 rearrangement, sequence reads were collapsed and filtered. For each sample, productive Simpson clonality was calculated by taking the square root of Simpson's diversity index across productive rearrangements. Entries here come from immuneACCESS through TCRdb and include only in-frame sequences with V and J called. Some clones fail to appear in such tables; in the studies checked, an unresolved V gene covers under half of the shortfall, and the cause of the remainder is unknown. V and J calls and clone size follow that table, whereas D and trimming were derived from the DNA. The table for this sample lists roughly 76,000 clones; about 88% of them were counted only once. The top ten clonotypes cover over 1.2% of the sample.

Sequenced sample: peripheral blood. The TCR comes from a man between 50 and 59 years old with acute or convalescent COVID-19. Recombination connected TRBV10-2 to TRBJ2-7, with 7 bases aligning to TRBD2. The DNA sequence is TGCGCCAGCAGTGAAGTGGGGACTATCTACGGGGAGCAGTACTTC. This encodes CASSEVGTIYGEQYF.